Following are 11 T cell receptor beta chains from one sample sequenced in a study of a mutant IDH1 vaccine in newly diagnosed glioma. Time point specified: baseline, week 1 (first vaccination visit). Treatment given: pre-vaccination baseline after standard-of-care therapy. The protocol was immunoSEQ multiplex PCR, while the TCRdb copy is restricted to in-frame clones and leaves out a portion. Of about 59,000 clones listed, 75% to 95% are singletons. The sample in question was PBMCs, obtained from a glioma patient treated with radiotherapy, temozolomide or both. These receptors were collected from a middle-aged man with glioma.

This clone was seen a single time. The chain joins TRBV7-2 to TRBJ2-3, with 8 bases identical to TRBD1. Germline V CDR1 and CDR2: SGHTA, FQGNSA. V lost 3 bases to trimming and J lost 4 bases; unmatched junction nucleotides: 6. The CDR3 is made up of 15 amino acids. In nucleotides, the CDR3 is TGTGCCAGCAGCTTTACAGGGGGATCGTCAGATACGCAGTATTTT. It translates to CASSFTGGSSDTQYF.

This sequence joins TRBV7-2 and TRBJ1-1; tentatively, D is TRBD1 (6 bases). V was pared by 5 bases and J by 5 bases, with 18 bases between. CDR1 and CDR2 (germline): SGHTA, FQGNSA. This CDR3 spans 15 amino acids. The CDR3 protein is CASSPGSGGRTEAFF. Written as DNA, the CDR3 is TGTGCCAGCAGCCCCGGCAGCGGGGGCCGTACTGAAGCTTTCTTT.

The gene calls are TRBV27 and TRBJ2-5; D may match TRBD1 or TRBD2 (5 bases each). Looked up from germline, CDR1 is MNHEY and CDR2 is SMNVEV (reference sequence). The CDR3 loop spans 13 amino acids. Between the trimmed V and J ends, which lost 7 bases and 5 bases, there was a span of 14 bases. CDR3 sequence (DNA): TGTGCCAGCAACTTGGGGGATTGGGAGACCCAGTACTTC. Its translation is CASNLGDWETQYF.

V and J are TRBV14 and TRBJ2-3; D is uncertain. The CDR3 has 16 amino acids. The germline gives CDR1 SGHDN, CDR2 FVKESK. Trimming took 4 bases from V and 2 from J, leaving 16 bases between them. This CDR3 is CASSPPRHSNTDTQYF. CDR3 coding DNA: TGTGCCAGCAGCCCCCCTCGGCACAGCAACACAGATACGCAGTATTTT.

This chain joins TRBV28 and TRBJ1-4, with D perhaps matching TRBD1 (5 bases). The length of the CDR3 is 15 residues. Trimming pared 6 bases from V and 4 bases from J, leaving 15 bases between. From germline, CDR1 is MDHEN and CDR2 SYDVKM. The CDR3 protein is CASRYRDGYNEKLFF. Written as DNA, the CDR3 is TGTGCCAGCAGATACCGGGACGGTTATAATGAAAAACTGTTTTTT.

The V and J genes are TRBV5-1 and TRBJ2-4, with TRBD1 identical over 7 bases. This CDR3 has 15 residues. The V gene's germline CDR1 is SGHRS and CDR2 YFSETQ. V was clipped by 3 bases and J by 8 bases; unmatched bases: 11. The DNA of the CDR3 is TGCGCCAGCAGCTCGGACAGGTTGAAATTGGACATTCAGTACTTC. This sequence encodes CASSSDRLKLDIQYF.

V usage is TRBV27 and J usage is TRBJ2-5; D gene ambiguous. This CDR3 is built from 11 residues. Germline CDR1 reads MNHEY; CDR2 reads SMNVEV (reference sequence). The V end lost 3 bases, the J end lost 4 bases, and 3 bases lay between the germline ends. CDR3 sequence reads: CASSFLETQYF. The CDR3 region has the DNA TGTGCCAGCAGTTTTTTAGAGACCCAGTACTTC.

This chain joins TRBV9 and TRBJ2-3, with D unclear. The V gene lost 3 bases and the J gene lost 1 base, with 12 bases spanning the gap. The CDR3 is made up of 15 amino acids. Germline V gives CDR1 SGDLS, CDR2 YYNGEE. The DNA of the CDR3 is TGTGCCAGCAGCGGAGACGGCTACCGCACAGATACGCAGTATTTT. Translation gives CASSGDGYRTDTQYF.

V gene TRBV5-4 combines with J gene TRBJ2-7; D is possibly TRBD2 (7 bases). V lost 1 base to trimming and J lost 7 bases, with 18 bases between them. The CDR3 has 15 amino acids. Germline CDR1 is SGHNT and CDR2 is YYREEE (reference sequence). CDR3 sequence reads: CASSLPRGGTGEQYF. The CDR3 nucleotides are TGTGCCAGCAGCTTGCCGAGGGGGGGCACGGGGGAGCAGTACTTC.

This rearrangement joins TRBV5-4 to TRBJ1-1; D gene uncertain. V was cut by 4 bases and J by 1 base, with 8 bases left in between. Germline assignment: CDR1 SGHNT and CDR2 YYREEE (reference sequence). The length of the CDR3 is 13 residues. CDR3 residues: CASSLERNTEAFF. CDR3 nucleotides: TGTGCCAGCAGCCTGGAGCGGAACACTGAAGCTTTCTTT.

CDR3 nucleotides: TGTGCCAGCAGTTTCGACAGGTTTCAGCCCCAGCATTTT. It specifies CASSFDRFQPQHF. The V and J genes are TRBV6-6 and TRBJ1-5, with D tentatively TRBD1 (6 bases). This CDR3 is 13 amino acids long. Trimming removed 4 bases at V and 6 bases at J, with 10 bases between. Germline assignment: CDR1 MNHNY and CDR2 SVGAGI (reference sequence).